These 6 T cell receptor beta chains came from one sample sequenced in a study of T cell responses to AZD1222 COVID-19 vaccine. TCRdb's table, derived via immunoSEQ multiplex PCR, lists solely in-frame clones and lacks some. The sample shows 150,000 to 200,000 clones, about 89% of them seen only once. The input for sequencing was peripheral blood, taken 28 days after the second AZD1222 dose. All receptors derive from an adult who received the AZD1222 COVID-19 vaccine.

The chain recombines TRBV7-9 with TRBJ2-7; D might be TRBD2 (6 bases). The V and J ends lost 8 bases and 2 bases respectively, with 13 bases between them. Germline V gene sequence: CDR1 SEHNR, CDR2 FQNEAQ (reference sequence). The CDR3 is made up of 13 amino acids. DNA for the CDR3: TGTGCCAGCGGCCCGCCGGGGGCCTACGAGCAGTACTTC. Translated, it gives CASGPPGAYEQYF.

The chain joins TRBV15 to TRBJ2-7, with D perhaps assigned TRBD1 or TRBD2 (6 bases each). V dropped 0 bases and J dropped 0 bases, with 18 bases sitting between them. Germline CDR1 LNHNV, CDR2 YYDKDF (reference sequence). The CDR3 is 18 residues long. This CDR3 is CATSRDPGGRGNSYEQYF. The DNA of the CDR3 is TGTGCCACCAGCAGAGATCCCGGGGGCAGAGGGAACTCCTACGAGCAGTACTTC.

Remarks on this clone: Germline is not matched at one junction end, which may reflect a read error. Additional DNA sequences in this sample encode the identical CDR3. The chain carries TRBV7-3 and TRBJ2-7; no clear D. CDR1 and CDR2 (germline): SGHTA, FQGTGA. The CDR3 loop spans 15 amino acids. The CDR3 loop reads CASSLSGPVSNEQYF. The CDR3, as DNA: TGTGCCAGCAGCTTGTCGGGCCCTGTCTCCAACGAGCAGTACTTC.

The chain links TRBV29-1 to TRBJ2-2; D tentatively reads TRBD1 or TRBD2 (5 bases each). The germline CDR1 and CDR2 sequences are SQVTM and ANQGSEA. Between the trimmed V and J ends, which lost 3 bases and 2 bases, there was a span of 13 bases. This CDR3 region has 15 residues. The CDR3 sequence: CSVEGERFNTGELFF. CDR3 nucleotides: TGCAGCGTTGAGGGGGAACGTTTTAACACCGGGGAGCTGTTTTTT.

The V call is TRBV4-1, the J call TRBJ2-3; TRBD1 is a possible D gene (5 bases). V was pared by 1 base and J by 4 bases, with 12 bases between. The length of the CDR3 is 15 residues. From germline, CDR1 is MGHRA and CDR2 YSYEKL. CDR3 protein: CASSQGGRPSDTQYF. Here the CDR3 DNA reads TGCGCCAGCAGCCAAGGGGGCAGGCCCTCAGATACGCAGTATTTT.

The chain carries TRBV6-5 and TRBJ2-5; D is possibly TRBD1 (5 bases). Germline CDR1 reads MNHEY; CDR2 reads SVGAGI. Trimming shortened V by 0 bases and J by 5 bases, and 7 bases separated the two germline ends. This CDR3 region has 13 residues. This CDR3 is CASSYSGVETQYF. The CDR3, as DNA: TGTGCCAGCAGTTACTCAGGGGTGGAGACCCAGTACTTC.